This T cell receptor (beta chain) was sequenced during a study of blood T cell repertoires in COVID-19. About the research overall: From T cells, B-cell-depleted T cells, or PBMCs came the material, which was cDNA or gDNA.

Participants' reported clinical history set cohort assignment. Only in-frame clones appear in the TCRdb table, and some are missing; sequencing was by immunoSEQ multiplex PCR. The data show 150,000 to 200,000 clones, with over 75% seen just once and approximately 10% held by the top ten. The sample taken for sequencing was PBMCs or T cells enriched from blood (not recorded which). The source is a man aged 50 to 59 who had recovered from COVID-19.

This CDR3 reads CASSLTNPRGNEQYF. As DNA, the CDR3 is TGCGCCAGCAGCTTGACGAACCCGCGGGGCAACGAGCAGTACTTC. The rearrangement uses TRBV5-1 and TRBJ2-7; tentatively, D is TRBD2 (6 bases). The V gene's germline CDR1 is SGHRS and CDR2 YFSETQ. V dropped 1 base and J dropped 5 bases, with 16 bases sitting between them. This CDR3 region has 15 residues. The entire variable domain, with the rest obtained from reference TRBV5-1 and TRBJ2-7, is as follows: KAGVTQTPRYLIKTRGQQVTLSCSPISGHRSVSWYQQTPGQGLQFLFEYFSETQRNKGNFPGRFSGRQFSNSRSEMNVSTLELGDSALYLCASSLTNPRGNEQYFGPGTRLTVT.